The TCR beta chain under discussion was sequenced for a study of blood T cell repertoires in COVID-19. The germline V gene encodes CDR1 MDHEN and CDR2 SYDVKM. Trimming shortened V by 7 bases and J by 3 bases, and 10 bases separated the two germline ends. The CDR3 spans 12 residues. The method was immunoSEQ multiplex PCR; TCRdb's version includes in-frame clones alone and lacks a portion of them. The data hold 150,000 to 200,000 clones, with about four fifths observed a single time. This sequence originates from a man aged 55 to 70 with active or convalescent COVID-19. The chain has TRBV28 and TRBJ2-7; a possible D gene is TRBD1 (5 bases). The sequencing input was peripheral blood. CDR3 residues: CASKGHRYEQYF. CDR3 nucleotide sequence: TGTGCCAGCAAAGGACACCGCTACGAGCAGTACTTC.